The 11 T cell receptor beta chains presented below share a single source sample, sequenced in a study of OX40 agonist ivuxolimab in advanced cancers. Here immunoSEQ multiplex PCR was the method, and the copy in TCRdb shows in-frame clones only, minus some. Here the sample spans under 60,000 clones, 85% to 90% being singletons. Here the sequenced sample was CD4+ or CD8+ T cells sorted from blood, taken in a trial of the OX40 agonist ivuxolimab. The receptors shown here come from an adult with an advanced solid tumor such as melanoma, head and neck, liver or kidney cancer.

The chain employs TRBV28 and TRBJ2-2, with a weak D call TRBD2 (6 bases). The CDR3 loop spans 15 amino acids. Germline CDR1 MDHEN, CDR2 SYDVKM. The ends were cut back, 5 bases at V and 4 bases at J, with 14 bases in the middle. The CDR3 sequence is CASSAFRRGTGELFF. In DNA form, the CDR3 reads TGTGCCAGCAGTGCCTTTAGGAGGGGCACCGGGGAGCTGTTTTTT.

The chain carries TRBV7-9 and TRBJ1-2; TRBD1 aligns across 10 bases. The CDR3 extends over 14 amino acids. CDR1 is SEHNR, CDR2 FQNEAQ, per germline (reference sequence). J was trimmed by 8 bases and V by 5 bases; bases with no gene match: 8. The CDR3 DNA is TGTGCCAGCAGCGCCGGGACAGGGGTAGCCGGCTACACCTTC. Translated: CASSAGTGVAGYTF.

As DNA, the CDR3 is TGTGCCAGTCAAGGGACAGGGGCTACCTACGAGCAGTACTTC. This sequence encodes CASQGTGATYEQYF. The chain employs TRBV19 and TRBJ2-7; the match to TRBD1 covers 10 bases. This CDR3 has 14 residues. The V segment lost 8 bases and the J segment 2 bases; nucleotides outside the gene matches: 6. Germline V gene data show CDR1 as LNHDA and CDR2 as SQIVND (reference sequence).

J is TRBJ2-2 and V is TRBV19, with 7 bases identical to TRBD2. Germline V gene data show CDR1 as LNHDA and CDR2 as SQIVND (reference sequence). The CDR3 extends over 15 amino acids. The V segment lost 8 bases and the J segment 0 bases; nucleotides outside the gene matches: 6. CDR3 in DNA: TGTGCCAGTTCCGGGACTAATTCGAACACCGGGGAGCTGTTTTTT. Translation gives CASSGTNSNTGELFF.

V and J are TRBV9 and TRBJ2-3; D not certain. The germline V gene encodes CDR1 SGDLS and CDR2 YYNGEE. The CDR3 extends over 14 amino acids. Trimming stripped 2 bases from V and 0 bases from J, with 7 bases between. For the CDR3, the DNA is TGTGCCAGCAGCGTGTCAGCAAGCACAGATACGCAGTATTTT. As protein: CASSVSASTDTQYF.

The V call is TRBV7-3, the J call TRBJ2-2; TRBD2 agrees at 8 bases. The V and J ends lost 2 bases and 4 bases, in that order; junction bases with no gene match: 0. There are 14 residues in the CDR3. The germline CDR1 and CDR2 sequences are SGHTA and FQGTGA. DNA for the CDR3: TGTGCCAGCAGCTTAGCGGGAGGCACCGGGGAGCTGTTTTTT. This encodes CASSLAGGTGELFF.

This chain uses TRBV29-1 with TRBJ1-4; D is undetermined. Trimming took off 7 bases at V and 8 bases at J, with 11 bases between the two ends. CDR1 and CDR2 from the germline V gene are SQVTM and ANQGSEA. This CDR3 has 11 amino acids. CDR3 DNA sequence: TGCAGCGCCGGGAAAGGGGAAAAACTGTTTTTT. Protein: CSAGKGEKLFF.

The genes are TRBV6-1 and TRBJ2-7; tentative D call: TRBD1 (9 bases). CDR1 MNHNS and CDR2 SASEGT come from the germline V gene. Deletions cut 6 bases from V and 4 bases from J, with 19 bases between. The CDR3 loop spans 15 amino acids. The CDR3 sequence: CASSRGGTGLYEQYF. Here the CDR3 DNA reads TGTGCCAGCAGCCGGGGGGGGACAGGGCTGTACGAGCAGTACTTC.

The V gene is TRBV28, the J gene TRBJ2-5, with TRBD2 matching 14 bases. Germline loops: CDR1 MDHEN, CDR2 SYDVKM. This CDR3 has 19 amino acids. V dropped 0 bases and J dropped 1; count of bases not matched to a gene: 7. As DNA, the CDR3 is TGTGCCAGCAGTTTATGGACTAGCGGGAGGGCCGGGGGCCAAGAGACCCAGTACTTC. Translating gives CASSLWTSGRAGGQETQYF.

The genes are TRBV4-1 and TRBJ1-1; maybe TRBD1 (6 bases). Germline assignment: CDR1 MGHRA and CDR2 YSYEKL. The CDR3 totals 17 residues. The V end lost 4 bases, the J end lost 0 bases, and 18 bases lay between the germline ends. Here the CDR3 DNA reads TGCGCCAGCAGCCCCTTCTCCGACAGGTCCATGAACACTGAAGCTTTCTTT. Protein sequence: CASSPFSDRSMNTEAFF.

This clone has a handful of counts. V is TRBV29-1 and J is TRBJ2-3; no reliable D call. Trimming stripped 5 bases from V and 0 bases from J, with 6 bases between. The germline gives CDR1 SQVTM, CDR2 ANQGSEA. The CDR3 spans 12 residues. The CDR3 region is CSVTYSTDTQYF. CDR3 DNA sequence: TGCAGCGTTACTTATAGCACAGATACGCAGTATTTT.